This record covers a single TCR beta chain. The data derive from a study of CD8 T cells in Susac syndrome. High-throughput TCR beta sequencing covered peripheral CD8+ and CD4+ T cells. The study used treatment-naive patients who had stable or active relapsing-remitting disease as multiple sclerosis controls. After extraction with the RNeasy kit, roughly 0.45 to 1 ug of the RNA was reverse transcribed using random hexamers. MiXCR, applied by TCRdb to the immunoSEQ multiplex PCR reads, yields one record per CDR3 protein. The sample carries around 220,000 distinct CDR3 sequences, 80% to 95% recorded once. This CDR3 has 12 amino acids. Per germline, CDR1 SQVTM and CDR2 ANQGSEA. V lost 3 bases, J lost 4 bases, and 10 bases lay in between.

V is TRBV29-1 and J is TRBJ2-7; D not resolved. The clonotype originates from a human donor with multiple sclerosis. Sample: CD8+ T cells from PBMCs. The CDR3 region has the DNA TGCAGCGTTGAGCTGGGCCAGTACGAGCAGTACTTC. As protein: CSVELGQYEQYF.